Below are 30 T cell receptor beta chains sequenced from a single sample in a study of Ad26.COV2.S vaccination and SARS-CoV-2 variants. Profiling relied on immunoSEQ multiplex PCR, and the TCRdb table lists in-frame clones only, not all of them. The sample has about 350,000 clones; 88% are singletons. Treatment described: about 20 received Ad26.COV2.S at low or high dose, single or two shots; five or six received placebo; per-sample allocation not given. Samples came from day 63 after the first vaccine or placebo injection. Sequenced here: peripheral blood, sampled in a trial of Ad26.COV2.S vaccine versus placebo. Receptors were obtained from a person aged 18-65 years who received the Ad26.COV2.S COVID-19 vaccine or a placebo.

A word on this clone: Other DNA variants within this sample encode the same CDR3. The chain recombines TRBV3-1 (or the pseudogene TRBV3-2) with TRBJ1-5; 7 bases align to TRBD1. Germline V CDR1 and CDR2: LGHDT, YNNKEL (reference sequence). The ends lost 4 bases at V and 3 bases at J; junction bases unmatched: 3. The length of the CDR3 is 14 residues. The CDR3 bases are TGTGCCAGCAGCCCGACAGGGTCCAATCAGCCCCAGCATTTT. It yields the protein CASSPTGSNQPQHF.

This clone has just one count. The CDR3 nucleotides are TGTGCCAGCAGCGTGAGGGTGAGGGGTGGCTACACCTTC. This translates into CASSVRVRGGYTF. The chain joins TRBV9 to TRBJ1-2; possibly TRBD1 for D (5 bases). Per germline, CDR1 SGDLS and CDR2 YYNGEE. The V end lost 2 bases, the J end lost 7 bases, and 12 bases lay between the germline ends. This CDR3 spans 13 amino acids. Filled out from reference TRBV9 and TRBJ1-2, the complete variable domain reads DSGVTQTPKHLITATGQRVTLRCSPRSGDLSVYWYQQSLDQGLQFLIQYYNGEERAKGNILERFSAQQFPDLHSELNLSSLELGDSALYFCASSVRVRGGYTFGSGTRLTVV.

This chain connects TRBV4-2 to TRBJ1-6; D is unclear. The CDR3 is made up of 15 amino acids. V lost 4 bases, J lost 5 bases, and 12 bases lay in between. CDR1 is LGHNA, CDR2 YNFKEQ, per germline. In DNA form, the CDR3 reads TGTGCCAGCAGCCCACGGGTTCAGAATAATTCACCCCTCCACTTT. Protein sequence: CASSPRVQNNSPLHF.

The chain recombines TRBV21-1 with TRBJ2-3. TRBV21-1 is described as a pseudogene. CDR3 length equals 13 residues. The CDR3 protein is CASSKASTDTQYF. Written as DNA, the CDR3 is TGTGCCAGCAGCAAAGCTAGCACAGATACGCAGTATTTT.

This chain's CDR3 is CASSLVSGASYEQYF. As DNA, the CDR3 is TGTGCCAGCAGCTTAGTCTCGGGGGCCTCCTACGAGCAGTACTTC. J is TRBJ2-7 and V is TRBV11-2, with D perhaps assigned TRBD1 or TRBD2 (6 bases each). Germline CDR1 and CDR2: SGHAT and FQNNGV. V was shortened by 1 base and J by 0 bases, with 10 bases between the two germline ends. This CDR3 has 15 amino acids.

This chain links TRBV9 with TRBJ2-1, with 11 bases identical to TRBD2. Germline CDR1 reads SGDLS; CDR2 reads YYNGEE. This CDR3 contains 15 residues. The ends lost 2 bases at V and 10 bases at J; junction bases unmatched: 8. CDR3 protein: CASSVSGGAPGEQFF. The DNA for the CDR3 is TGTGCCAGCAGCGTTAGCGGGGGGGCTCCTGGAGAGCAGTTCTTC.

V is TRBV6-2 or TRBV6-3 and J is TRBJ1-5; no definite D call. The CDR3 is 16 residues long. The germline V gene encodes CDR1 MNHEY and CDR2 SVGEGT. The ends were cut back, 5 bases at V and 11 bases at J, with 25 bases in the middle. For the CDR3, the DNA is TGTGCCAGCAGTCAGACAACCAACCCCCCGGGTGCGGCCCAGCATTTT. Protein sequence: CASSQTTNPPGAAQHF.

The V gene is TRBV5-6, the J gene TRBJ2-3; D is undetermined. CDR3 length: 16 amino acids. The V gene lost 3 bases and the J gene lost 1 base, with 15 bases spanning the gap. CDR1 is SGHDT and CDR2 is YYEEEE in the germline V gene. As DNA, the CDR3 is TGTGCCAGCAGCTCGACACTCACAAAAGGCACAGATACGCAGTATTTT. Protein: CASSSTLTKGTDTQYF.

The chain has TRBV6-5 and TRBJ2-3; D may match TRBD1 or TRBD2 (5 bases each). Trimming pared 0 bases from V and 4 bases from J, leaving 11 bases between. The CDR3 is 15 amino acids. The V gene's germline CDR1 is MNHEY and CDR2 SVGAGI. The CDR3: CASSYSGTRSDTQYF. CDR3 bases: TGTGCCAGCAGTTACTCCGGGACCAGGTCAGATACGCAGTATTTT.

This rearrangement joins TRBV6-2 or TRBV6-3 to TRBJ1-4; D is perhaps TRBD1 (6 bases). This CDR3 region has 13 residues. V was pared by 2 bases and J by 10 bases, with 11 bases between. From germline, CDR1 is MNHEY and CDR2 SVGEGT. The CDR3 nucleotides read TGTGCCAGCAGTTACGGGACACCCGCAAAACTGTTTTTT. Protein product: CASSYGTPAKLFF.

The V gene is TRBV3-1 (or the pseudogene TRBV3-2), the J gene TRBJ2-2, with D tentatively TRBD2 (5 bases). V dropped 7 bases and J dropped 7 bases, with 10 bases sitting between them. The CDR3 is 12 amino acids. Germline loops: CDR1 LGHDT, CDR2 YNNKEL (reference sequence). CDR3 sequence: CASKTAGGELFF. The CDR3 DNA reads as TGTGCCAGCAAAACCGCGGGCGGGGAGCTGTTTTTT.

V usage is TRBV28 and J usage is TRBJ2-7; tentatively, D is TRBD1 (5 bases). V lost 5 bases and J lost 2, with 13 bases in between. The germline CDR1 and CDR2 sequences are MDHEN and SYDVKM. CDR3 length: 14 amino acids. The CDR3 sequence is CASSPTTDTYEQYF. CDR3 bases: TGTGCCAGCAGTCCCACGACGGACACCTACGAGCAGTACTTC.

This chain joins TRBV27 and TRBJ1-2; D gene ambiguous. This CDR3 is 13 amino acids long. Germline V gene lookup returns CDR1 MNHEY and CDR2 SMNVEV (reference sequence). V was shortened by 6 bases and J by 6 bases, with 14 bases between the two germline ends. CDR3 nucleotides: TGTGCCAGCAGGTTCGGGTCAGGTAATGGCTACACCTTC. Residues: CASRFGSGNGYTF.

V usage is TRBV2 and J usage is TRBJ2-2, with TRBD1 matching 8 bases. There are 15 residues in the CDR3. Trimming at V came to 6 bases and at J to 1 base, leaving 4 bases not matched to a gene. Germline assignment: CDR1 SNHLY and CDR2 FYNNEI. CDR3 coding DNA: TGTGCCAGCAGCTACGGACAGGGGAACACCGGGGAGCTGTTTTTT. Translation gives CASSYGQGNTGELFF.

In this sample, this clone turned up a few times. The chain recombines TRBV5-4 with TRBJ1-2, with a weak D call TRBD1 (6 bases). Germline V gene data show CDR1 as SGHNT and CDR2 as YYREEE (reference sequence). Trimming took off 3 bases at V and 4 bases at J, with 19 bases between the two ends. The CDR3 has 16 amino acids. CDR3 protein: CASSSIEGGLGYGYTF. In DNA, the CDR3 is TGTGCCAGCAGCTCTATAGAGGGGGGGCTTGGCTATGGCTACACCTTC.

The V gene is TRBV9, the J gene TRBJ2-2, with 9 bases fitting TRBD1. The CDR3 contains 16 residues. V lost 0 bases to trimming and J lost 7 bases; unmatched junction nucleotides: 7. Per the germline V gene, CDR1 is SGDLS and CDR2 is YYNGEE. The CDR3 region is CASSVEGGQGGGELFF. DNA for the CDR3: TGTGCCAGCAGCGTAGAGGGGGGACAGGGAGGCGGGGAGCTGTTTTTT.

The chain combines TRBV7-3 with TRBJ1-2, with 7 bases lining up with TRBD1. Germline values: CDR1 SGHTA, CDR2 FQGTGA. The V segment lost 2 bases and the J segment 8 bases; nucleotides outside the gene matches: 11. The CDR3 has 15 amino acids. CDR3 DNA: TGTGCCAGCAGCTTAGGAGGGGGCGCAATGGAGGGCTACACCTTC. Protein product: CASSLGGGAMEGYTF.

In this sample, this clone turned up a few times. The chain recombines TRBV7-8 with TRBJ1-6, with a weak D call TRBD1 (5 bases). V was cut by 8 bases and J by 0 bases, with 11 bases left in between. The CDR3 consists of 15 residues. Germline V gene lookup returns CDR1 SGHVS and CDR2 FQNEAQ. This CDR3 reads CASAGGSSYNSPLHF. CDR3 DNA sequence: TGTGCCAGCGCTGGGGGAAGCTCCTATAATTCACCCCTCCACTTT.

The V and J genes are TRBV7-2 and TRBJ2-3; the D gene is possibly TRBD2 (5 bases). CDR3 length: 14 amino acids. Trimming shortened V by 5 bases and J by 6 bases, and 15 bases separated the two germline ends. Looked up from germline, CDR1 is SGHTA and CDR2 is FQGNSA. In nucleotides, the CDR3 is TGTGCCAGCAGCGCCCGGGGTACGGTCGATACGCAGTATTTT. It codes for CASSARGTVDTQYF. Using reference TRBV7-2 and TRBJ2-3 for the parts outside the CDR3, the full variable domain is GAGVSQSPSNKVTEKGKDVELRCDPISGHTALYWYRQSLGQGLEFLIYFQGNSAPDKSGLPSDRFSAERTGGSVSTLTIQRTQQEDSAVYLCASSARGTVDTQYFGPGTRLTVL.

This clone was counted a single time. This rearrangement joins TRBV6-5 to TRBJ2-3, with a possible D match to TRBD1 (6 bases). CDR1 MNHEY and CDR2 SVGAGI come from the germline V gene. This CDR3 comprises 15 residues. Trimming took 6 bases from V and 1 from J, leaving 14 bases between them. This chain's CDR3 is CASRGQGIGTDTQYF. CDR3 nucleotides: TGTGCCAGCAGGGGGCAGGGGATTGGCACAGATACGCAGTATTTT.

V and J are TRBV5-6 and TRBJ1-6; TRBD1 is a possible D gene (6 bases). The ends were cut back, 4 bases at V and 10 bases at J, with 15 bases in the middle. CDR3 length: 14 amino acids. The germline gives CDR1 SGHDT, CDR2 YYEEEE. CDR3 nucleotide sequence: TGTGCCAGCAGCGGACGGGTTAGGGGGTCACCCCTCCACTTT. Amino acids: CASSGRVRGSPLHF.

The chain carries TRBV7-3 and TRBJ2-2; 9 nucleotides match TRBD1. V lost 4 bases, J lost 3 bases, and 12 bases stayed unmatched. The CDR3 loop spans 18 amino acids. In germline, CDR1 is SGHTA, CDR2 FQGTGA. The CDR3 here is CASSSLRRGQGYTGELFF. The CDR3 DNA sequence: TGTGCCAGCAGCTCTCTCCGAAGGGGACAGGGTTACACCGGGGAGCTGTTTTTT.

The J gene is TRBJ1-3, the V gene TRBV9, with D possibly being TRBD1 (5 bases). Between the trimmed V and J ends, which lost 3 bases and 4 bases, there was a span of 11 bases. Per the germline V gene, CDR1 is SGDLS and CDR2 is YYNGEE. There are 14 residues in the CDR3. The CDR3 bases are TGTGCCAGCAGCGCACCGGGACGGGGAAACACCATATATTTT. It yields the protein CASSAPGRGNTIYF.

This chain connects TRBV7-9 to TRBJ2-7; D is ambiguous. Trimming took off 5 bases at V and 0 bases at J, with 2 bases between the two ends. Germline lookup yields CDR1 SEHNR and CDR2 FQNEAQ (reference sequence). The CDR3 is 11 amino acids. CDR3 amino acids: CASSDSYEQYF. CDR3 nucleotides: TGTGCCAGCAGCGACTCCTACGAGCAGTACTTC.

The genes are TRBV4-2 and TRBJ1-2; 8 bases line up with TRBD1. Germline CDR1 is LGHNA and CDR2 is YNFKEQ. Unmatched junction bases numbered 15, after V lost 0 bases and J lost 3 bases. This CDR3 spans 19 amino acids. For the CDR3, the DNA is TGTGCCAGCAGCCAAGAAAGAGGACAGGGCCGAAACGTCTACTATGGCTACACCTTC. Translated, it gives CASSQERGQGRNVYYGYTF.

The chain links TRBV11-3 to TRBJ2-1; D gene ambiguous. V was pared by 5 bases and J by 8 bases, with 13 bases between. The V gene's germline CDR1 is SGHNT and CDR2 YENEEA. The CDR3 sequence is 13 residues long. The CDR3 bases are TGTGCCAGCAGCCACCCGGCCGAGGATGAGCAGTTCTTC. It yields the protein CASSHPAEDEQFF.

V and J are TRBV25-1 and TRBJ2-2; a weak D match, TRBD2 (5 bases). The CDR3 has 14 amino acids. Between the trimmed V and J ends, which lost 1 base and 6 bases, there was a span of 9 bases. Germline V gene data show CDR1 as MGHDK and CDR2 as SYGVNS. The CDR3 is CASSESIGAGELFF. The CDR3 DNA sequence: TGTGCCAGCAGTGAATCTATCGGGGCCGGGGAGCTGTTTTTT.

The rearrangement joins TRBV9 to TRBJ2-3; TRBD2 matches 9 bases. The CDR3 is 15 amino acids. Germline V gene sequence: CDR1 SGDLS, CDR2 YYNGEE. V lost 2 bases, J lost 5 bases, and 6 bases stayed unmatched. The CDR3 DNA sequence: TGTGCCAGCAGCGTGGCGGGGGGGCCGGGAGATACGCAGTATTTT. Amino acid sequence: CASSVAGGPGDTQYF.

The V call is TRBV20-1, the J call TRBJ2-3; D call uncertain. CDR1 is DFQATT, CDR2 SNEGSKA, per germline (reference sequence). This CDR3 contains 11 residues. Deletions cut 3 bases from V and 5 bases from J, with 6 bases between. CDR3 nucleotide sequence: TGCAGTGCTAGTATCGGAGATACGCAGTATTTT. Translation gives CSASIGDTQYF.

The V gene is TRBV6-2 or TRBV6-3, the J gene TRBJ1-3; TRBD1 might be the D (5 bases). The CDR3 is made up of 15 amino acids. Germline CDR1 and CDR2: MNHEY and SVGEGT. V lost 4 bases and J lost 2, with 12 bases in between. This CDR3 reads CASSSMDIPGNTIYF. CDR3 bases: TGTGCCAGCAGTTCCATGGACATACCTGGAAACACCATATATTTT.